These T cell receptor beta chains were read from a single sample in a study of blood T cell repertoires in COVID-19. The data were produced by immunoSEQ multiplex PCR, yet TCRdb's version contains in-frame clones alone and is incomplete. Of approximately 210,000 clones detected, around 90% appear once; the ten largest clones hold 2% to 2.5%. What was sequenced was PBMCs or T cells enriched from blood (not recorded which). All receptors come from a woman in her thirties who had recovered from COVID-19. The CDR3 runs from the conserved cysteine through the conserved F or W. D genes are given only for firm matches. A row's size may be missing; if present it is once, few, many or a size class.

V: TRBV24-1
D: -
size: -
J: TRBJ1-6
DNA: TGTGCCACCACCCCCGGGGAGGGGATCTCACCCCTCCACTTT
CDR3: CATTPGEGISPLHF

V: TRBV6-5
D: -
size: -
J: TRBJ2-7
DNA: TGTGCCAGCAGTCAGACGCGGGGTTACGAGCAGTACTTC
CDR3: CASSQTRGYEQYF

V: TRBV11-3
D: TRBD1
size: few
J: TRBJ2-7
DNA: TGTGCCAGCAGTTACGGGACAGGGGGGTCAGAGCAGTACTTC
CDR3: CASSYGTGGSEQYF

V: TRBV5-1
D: -
size: once
J: TRBJ2-5
DNA: TGCGCCAGTTCCCCCAGGGGGAGGGAGACCCAGTACTTC
CDR3: CASSPRGRETQYF

V: TRBV6-1
D: TRBD2
size: few
J: TRBJ2-1
DNA: TGTGCCAGCAGTGAACTTCCAGCGGGAGTCTACAATGAGCAGTTCTTC
CDR3: CASSELPAGVYNEQFF

V: TRBV12-3/TRBV12-4
D: -
size: -
J: TRBJ1-3
DNA: TGTGCCAGCACCGGGTGGGGAAACACCATATATTTT
CDR3: CASTGWGNTIYF

V: TRBV6-5
D: -
size: once
J: TRBJ1-6
DNA: TGTGCCAGCCAGGTATCCTATAATTCACCCCTCCACTTT
CDR3: CASQVSYNSPLHF

V: TRBV28
D: -
size: -
J: TRBJ1-1
DNA: TGTGCCAGCACCCCCGGGGGACCCATGAACACTGAAGCTTTCTTT
CDR3: CASTPGGPMNTEAFF

V: TRBV20-1
D: -
size: -
J: TRBJ1-1
DNA: TGCAGTGCTTTACAGGTTACTGAAGCTTTCTTT
CDR3: CSALQVTEAFF

V: TRBV6-2/TRBV6-3
D: -
size: -
J: TRBJ1-5
DNA: TGTGCCAGCAGTTACTCGAATTTTCGGGGAGGCAATCAGCCCCAGCATTTT
CDR3: CASSYSNFRGGNQPQHF

V: TRBV5-1
D: -
size: few
J: TRBJ1-6
DNA: TGCGCCAGCGGTGCAGATGATAATTCACCCCTCCACTTT
CDR3: CASGADDNSPLHF

V: TRBV3-1/TRBV3-2
D: TRBD1
size: -
J: TRBJ1-1
DNA: TGTGCCAGCAGCCAAGACCCCGAACGGGGTTCTACAGGGGTGGCTTTCTTT
CDR3: CASSQDPERGSTGVAFF

V: TRBV12-5
D: TRBD1
size: -
J: TRBJ2-3
DNA: TGTGCTAGTGGTTTGTACCGGGACAGTGCACGCTCTAGCACAGATACGCAGTATTTT
CDR3: CASGLYRDSARSSTDTQYF

V: TRBV15
D: -
size: -
J: TRBJ1-6
DNA: TGTGCCACCAGCACCCCCGGGGGAGGGTCGGGGAATTCACCCCTCCACTTT
CDR3: CATSTPGGGSGNSPLHF

V: TRBV18
D: -
size: -
J: TRBJ2-7
DNA: TGTGCCAGCTCACCCCGGGAGCTAACCAACTACGAGCAGTACTTC
CDR3: CASSPRELTNYEQYF

V: TRBV5-8
D: -
size: once
J: TRBJ1-5
DNA: TGTGCCAGCAGCCCAGGCAGACACAATCAGCCCCAGCATTTT
CDR3: CASSPGRHNQPQHF

V: TRBV28
D: -
size: -
J: TRBJ1-1
DNA: TGTGCCAGCAGTTTAGTCGACTGGGAGGGAAACACTGAAGCTTTCTTT
CDR3: CASSLVDWEGNTEAFF

V: TRBV5-8
D: -
size: -
J: TRBJ2-6
DNA: TGTGCCAGCAGCGTTGGGACAATTTCTGGGGCCAACGTCCTGACTTTC
CDR3: CASSVGTISGANVLTF

V: TRBV11-3
D: -
size: -
J: TRBJ2-5
DNA: TGTGCCAGCAGCCTGGGGGGGCGAGAGACCCAGTACTTC
CDR3: CASSLGGRETQYF

V: TRBV6-5
D: -
size: -
J: TRBJ1-4
DNA: TGTGCCAGCACCCGGGGGGGGCAGGAAAGAGAAAAACTGTTTTTT
CDR3: CASTRGGQEREKLFF

V: TRBV4-2
D: TRBD2
size: few
J: TRBJ2-1
DNA: TGTGCCAGCAGCCAAGGACTAGCGGGAGAAGTCAATGAGCAGTTCTTC
CDR3: CASSQGLAGEVNEQFF

V: TRBV5-1
D: TRBD1
size: -
J: TRBJ1-2
DNA: TGCGCCAGCAGCTTGGTCCAACAGGGGCAACTTCTTTATGGCTACACCTTC
CDR3: CASSLVQQGQLLYGYTF

V: TRBV29-1
D: TRBD1
size: once
J: TRBJ2-3
DNA: TGCAGCACCCGACAGGGGGTAGATACGCAGTATTTT
CDR3: CSTRQGVDTQYF

V: TRBV28
D: -
size: -
J: TRBJ2-7
DNA: TGTGCCAGCAGTCCGAGGGGGACCAGCTCCTACGAGCAGTACTTC
CDR3: CASSPRGTSSYEQYF

V: TRBV5-1
D: TRBD2
size: -
J: TRBJ2-1
DNA: TGCGCCAGCAGCATCGGACTAGCGGGAGGGAACTACAATGAGCAGTTCTTC
CDR3: CASSIGLAGGNYNEQFF

V: TRBV9
D: -
size: few
J: TRBJ1-4
DNA: TGTGCCAGCAGCACGAATCCGGATGAAAAACTGTTTTTT
CDR3: CASSTNPDEKLFF

V: TRBV21-1
D: -
size: -
J: TRBJ1-5
DNA: TGTGCCAGCAGCAAAGCCGGGCAGGGCAACAATCAGCCCCAGCATTTT
CDR3: CASSKAGQGNNQPQHF

V: TRBV5-1
D: -
size: -
J: TRBJ2-7
DNA: TGCGCCAGCAGCCAAAATTCCTACGAGCAGTACTTC
CDR3: CASSQNSYEQYF

V: TRBV11-2
D: -
size: -
J: TRBJ2-7
DNA: TGTGCCAGCAGCTCCCCAGGGGGGATCTTCTCCTACGAGCAGTACTTC
CDR3: CASSSPGGIFSYEQYF

V: TRBV27
D: -
size: once
J: TRBJ1-6
DNA: TGTGCCAGCAGTCTCTCGGGTTTTGGTTCACCCCTCCACTTT
CDR3: CASSLSGFGSPLHF

V: TRBV18
D: -
size: -
J: TRBJ2-6
DNA: TGTGCCAGCTCACCCCTCTCCGTCTCTGGGGCCAACGTCCTGACTTTC
CDR3: CASSPLSVSGANVLTF

V: TRBV30
D: TRBD1
size: -
J: TRBJ2-7
DNA: TGTGCCTGGAGTGTAGGGACAGGGGATTACGAGCAGTACTTC
CDR3: CAWSVGTGDYEQYF

V: TRBV5-1
D: TRBD1
size: -
J: TRBJ2-7
DNA: TGCGCCAGCAGAACTTCCGGGACAGGGGCCTACGAGCAGTACTTC
CDR3: CASRTSGTGAYEQYF

V: TRBV11-1
D: TRBD2
size: -
J: TRBJ2-5
DNA: TGTGCCAGCAGCTTAGATAGCGGGATCATAGAGACCCAGTACTTC
CDR3: CASSLDSGIIETQYF

V: TRBV2
D: TRBD2
size: -
J: TRBJ2-5
DNA: TGTGCCAGCAGGGACTGGGGACTAGCGGGGGGAGAGACCCAGTACTTC
CDR3: CASRDWGLAGGETQYF

V: TRBV2
D: -
size: -
J: TRBJ1-1
DNA: TGTGCCAGCGGAGTTGGACAGATGAACACTGAAGCTTTCTTT
CDR3: CASGVGQMNTEAFF

V: TRBV3-1/TRBV3-2
D: -
size: -
J: TRBJ1-3
DNA: TGTGCCAGCAGCCAAGCCCGGGACACCATATATTTT
CDR3: CASSQARDTIYF

V: TRBV4-1
D: TRBD1
size: once
J: TRBJ1-4
DNA: TGCGCCAGCAGCCAACGGGGACAGGCAACTAATGAAAAACTGTTTTTT
CDR3: CASSQRGQATNEKLFF

V: TRBV7-2
D: -
size: once
J: TRBJ1-1
DNA: TGTGCCAGCAGCTTCAACGGAGGGGTGTCGACTGAAGCTTTCTTT
CDR3: CASSFNGGVSTEAFF

V: TRBV9
D: TRBD1
size: few
J: TRBJ1-2
DNA: TGTGCCAGCAGCGTAGCGAGGACAGGGAATTCCTATGGCTACACCTTC
CDR3: CASSVARTGNSYGYTF

V: TRBV4-1
D: TRBD1
size: -
J: TRBJ2-2
DNA: TGCGCCAGCAGCACCCGACAGGGTGTTTATGTCGGGGAGCTGTTTTTT
CDR3: CASSTRQGVYVGELFF

V: TRBV4-1
D: TRBD1
size: -
J: TRBJ1-1
DNA: TGCGCCAGCAGCCAAGATAGAACAGGGGAAGTGAACACTGAAGCTTTCTTT
CDR3: CASSQDRTGEVNTEAFF

V: TRBV7-2
D: TRBD2
size: -
J: TRBJ2-5
DNA: TGTGCCAGCAGCTTCGAGCGGGGGCAAGGGACCCAGTACTTC
CDR3: CASSFERGQGTQYF

V: TRBV28
D: -
size: -
J: TRBJ1-1
DNA: TGTGCCAGCTTGAGAGCTAACACTGAAGCTTTCTTT
CDR3: CASLRANTEAFF

V: TRBV4-1
D: -
size: -
J: TRBJ1-6
DNA: TGCGCCAGCAGCCAAGATAATGTCAGTAATTCACCCCTCCACTTT
CDR3: CASSQDNVSNSPLHF

V: TRBV7-2
D: TRBD2
size: once
J: TRBJ2-5
DNA: TGTGCCAGCAGCTTAGAAATATCGTCGGGGGGGCGGGAGACCCAGTACTTC
CDR3: CASSLEISSGGRETQYF

V: TRBV11-2
D: -
size: -
J: TRBJ2-1
DNA: TGTGCCAGCAGCTTAGGGCAGGGTGTGGACAATGAGCAGTTCTTC
CDR3: CASSLGQGVDNEQFF

V: TRBV13
D: TRBD2
size: -
J: TRBJ2-2
DNA: TGTGCCAGCAGCCCCCTAGCGGCTAACACCGGGGAGCTGTTTTTT
CDR3: CASSPLAANTGELFF

V: TRBV10-3
D: -
size: -
J: TRBJ1-1
DNA: TGTGCCATCAGTGATGCTGCGGACGGGATGAACACTGAAGCTTTCTTT
CDR3: CAISDAADGMNTEAFF

V: TRBV14
D: TRBD1
size: -
J: TRBJ1-4
DNA: TGTGCCAGCAGCCAAGAAAGGACAGGGCTTGAAAAACTGTTTTTT
CDR3: CASSQERTGLEKLFF